A selection of T cell receptor beta chains follows, all from one sample in a study of blood T cell repertoires in COVID-19. The method was immunoSEQ multiplex PCR; TCRdb's version includes in-frame clones alone and lacks a portion of them. Found here are some 38,000 clones, around four fifths of them singletons; the top ten hold 1.5% to 2%. Specimen: peripheral blood. The source of these receptors is a man aged 55-75 years with COVID-19, enrolled during active disease. Both conserved end residues are part of each CDR3. The D gene is left open where the match is weak. The size entry is marked missing in some rows and otherwise reads once, few, many or a size class.

D gene	clone size	V gene	CDR3 length	J gene	CDR3 protein	CDR3 DNA
TRBD2	.	TRBV9	16	TRBJ2-1	CASSVASGGSYNEQFF	TGTGCCAGCAGCGTAGCTTCGGGGGGCTCCTACAATGAGCAGTTCTTC
.	.	TRBV4-2	15	TRBJ1-4	CASSQGRGGNEKLFF	TGTGCCAGCAGCCAAGGGAGGGGCGGGAATGAAAAACTGTTTTTT
TRBD1	.	TRBV4-1	17	TRBJ1-1	CASSLAGGIIGTTEAFF	TGCGCCAGCAGCCTAGCAGGGGGGATCATTGGAACTACTGAAGCTTTCTTT
TRBD2	.	TRBV11-2	15	TRBJ2-2	CASSSHSGRAGELFF	TGTGCCAGCAGCTCGCATAGCGGGAGGGCCGGGGAGCTGTTTTTT
TRBD1	.	TRBV7-9	13	TRBJ2-3	CASSFTGADTQYF	TGTGCCAGCAGTTTCACAGGGGCAGATACGCAGTATTTT
.	.	TRBV27	14	TRBJ1-1	CASRGRGAPSEAFF	TGTGCCAGCAGGGGTCGGGGGGCGCCCAGTGAAGCTTTCTTT
.	.	TRBV7-9	12	TRBJ1-1	CASSLEGGEAFF	TGTGCCAGCAGCTTAGAAGGCGGTGAAGCTTTCTTT
.	.	TRBV5-1	16	TRBJ1-6	CASSLAGVPNASPLHF	TGCGCCAGCAGCTTGGCAGGTGTGCCTAATGCTTCACCCCTCCACTTT
.	.	TRBV7-8	15	TRBJ1-6	CASSLGRIGLSPLHF	TGTGCCAGCAGCCTAGGCAGGATTGGGCTTTCACCCCTCCACTTT
.	.	TRBV2	15	TRBJ1-5	CASSVSTEYNQPQHF	TGTGCCAGCAGTGTCTCGACAGAGTATAATCAGCCCCAGCATTTT
TRBD1	.	TRBV7-3	15	TRBJ1-3	CASSLGTGFGNTIYF	TGTGCCAGCAGCCTGGGGACAGGGTTTGGAAACACCATATATTTT
TRBD2	.	TRBV5-1	16	TRBJ2-3	CASSTNSGRATDTQYF	TGCGCCAGCAGCACGAACAGCGGGAGGGCCACAGATACGCAGTATTTT
.	.	TRBV14	16	TRBJ1-1	CASSQASRARGTEAFF	TGTGCCAGCAGCCAAGCGTCGCGGGCTCGGGGCACTGAAGCTTTCTTT
TRBD2	.	TRBV24-1	17	TRBJ2-1	CATSDPGLAGGFGEQFF	TGTGCCACCAGTGACCCGGGACTAGCGGGAGGATTTGGTGAGCAGTTCTTC
.	.	TRBV2	13	TRBJ2-7	CASEAGPTYEQYF	TGTGCCAGCGAGGCGGGACCCACCTACGAGCAGTACTTC
.	once	TRBV28	16	TRBJ2-7	CASIPIGGPYSYEQYF	TGTGCCAGTATACCGATCGGCGGGCCCTACTCCTACGAGCAGTACTTC
.	.	TRBV30	14	TRBJ2-1	CAWSPPTSYNEQFF	TGTGCCTGGAGTCCACCGACATCCTACAATGAGCAGTTCTTC
.	.	TRBV6-4	12	TRBJ1-1	CASSDQKGPAFF	TGTGCCAGCAGTGACCAGAAGGGGCCAGCTTTCTTT
.	.	TRBV19	14	TRBJ1-5	CASSIEEGRQPQHF	TGTGCCAGTAGTATAGAGGAGGGACGACAGCCCCAGCATTTT
TRBD1	.	TRBV6-1	13	TRBJ1-2	CASSDTGGRGYTF	TGTGCCAGCAGTGATACAGGGGGCCGAGGCTACACCTTC
TRBD2	.	TRBV10-3	14	TRBJ2-1	CAISLASGSNEQFF	TGTGCCATCAGTCTGGCTAGCGGGTCCAATGAGCAGTTCTTC
TRBD1	.	TRBV19	14	TRBJ1-4	CASSGDRGNEKLFF	TGTGCCAGTAGTGGGGACAGGGGTAATGAAAAACTGTTTTTT
.	.	TRBV7-2	13	TRBJ2-7	CASSLVGGYEQYF	TGTGCCAGCAGCTTAGTGGGGGGCTACGAGCAGTACTTC
TRBD1	.	TRBV5-4	15	TRBJ2-1	CASSLETGTYNEQFF	TGTGCCAGCAGCTTGGAGACAGGGACATACAATGAGCAGTTCTTC
TRBD1	.	TRBV28	15	TRBJ2-7	CASSRTGGKTYEQYF	TGTGCCAGCAGTAGGACAGGAGGAAAGACCTACGAGCAGTACTTC
TRBD2	.	TRBV11-2	15	TRBJ2-7	CASSRAGAQTYEQYF	TGTGCCAGCAGCCGAGCGGGAGCGCAAACCTACGAGCAGTACTTC
.	few	TRBV5-1	15	TRBJ2-1	CASSYRDILYNEQFF	TGCGCCAGCAGCTACCGGGACATACTATACAATGAGCAGTTCTTC
.	.	TRBV6-5	13	TRBJ1-2	CASSPTTNYGYTF	TGTGCCAGCAGTCCGACAACTAACTATGGCTACACCTTC
.	.	TRBV6-5	15	TRBJ1-4	CASRGLTATNEKLFF	TGTGCCAGCAGGGGGCTGACAGCAACTAATGAAAAACTGTTTTTT
TRBD2	once	TRBV18	17	TRBJ2-2	CASSPPSGRSNTGELFF	TGTGCCAGCTCACCACCTAGCGGGAGATCGAACACCGGGGAGCTGTTTTTT
TRBD1	.	TRBV29-1	14	TRBJ1-1	CSVLEQGAITEAFF	TGCAGCGTCCTCGAACAGGGGGCGATCACTGAAGCTTTCTTT
.	.	TRBV5-4	14	TRBJ1-2	CASSLTQLNYGYTF	TGTGCCAGCAGCTTGACACAGCTCAACTATGGCTACACCTTC
TRBD1	.	TRBV18	14	TRBJ1-1	CASSGGTAQVGAFF	TGTGCCAGCTCAGGGGGGACAGCTCAGGTTGGGGCTTTCTTT
TRBD1	few	TRBV6-2/TRBV6-3	16	TRBJ1-2	CASSQTGSGSNYGYTF	TGTGCCAGCAGTCAGACAGGGTCCGGATCCAACTATGGCTACACCTTC
TRBD2	.	TRBV7-3	15	TRBJ2-3	CASSLTREGHDTQYF	TGTGCCAGCAGCTTAACGCGGGAGGGCCATGATACGCAGTATTTT
TRBD1	.	TRBV11-2	13	TRBJ1-2	CASSPDRGYGYTF	TGTGCCAGCAGCCCCGACAGGGGCTATGGCTACACCTTC
TRBD1	.	TRBV9	15	TRBJ2-2	CASSARTGYTGELFF	TGTGCCAGCAGCGCAAGGACAGGGTACACCGGGGAGCTGTTTTTT
TRBD1	few	TRBV9	15	TRBJ1-1	CASSTGQGIGTEAFF	TGTGCCAGCAGCACAGGACAGGGGATTGGCACTGAAGCTTTCTTT
.	once	TRBV30	14	TRBJ1-2	CAWRLRQETYGYTF	TGTGCCTGGAGGCTGCGACAGGAGACATATGGCTACACCTTC
.	.	TRBV5-1	16	TRBJ1-3	CASSPLTGGSGNTIYF	TGCGCCAGCAGCCCCTTAACGGGGGGCTCTGGAAACACCATATATTTT
.	.	TRBV4-1	15	TRBJ2-1	CASAPLDSDNNEQFF	TGCGCCAGCGCCCCGCTGGACAGCGACAACAATGAGCAGTTCTTC
.	.	TRBV3-1/TRBV3-2	16	TRBJ1-4	CASSQIPKRYGEKLFF	TGTGCCAGCAGCCAAATCCCCAAGCGATACGGTGAAAAACTGTTTTTT
TRBD2	.	TRBV11-3	15	TRBJ2-1	CASSLGGGQYNEQFF	TGCGCCAGCAGCTTAGGCGGGGGGCAGTACAATGAGCAGTTCTTC
TRBD1	once	TRBV10-1	16	TRBJ1-1	CASSNLLGQGATEAFF	TGCGCCAGCAGTAACCTGCTTGGGCAGGGGGCTACTGAAGCTTTCTTT
.	.	TRBV3-1/TRBV3-2	13	TRBJ1-1	CASSQDGRAEAFF	TGTGCCAGCAGCCAAGACGGGAGGGCTGAAGCTTTCTTT
TRBD1	once	TRBV6-5	12	TRBJ2-5	CASSDSRDRRDF	TGTGCCAGCAGTGACTCCCGGGACAGGAGGGACTTC
.	.	TRBV6-4	13	TRBJ2-2	CASSAGPPGELFF	TGTGCCAGCAGCGCGGGACCCCCCGGGGAGCTGTTTTTT
TRBD2	.	TRBV29-1	13	TRBJ2-3	CSVELAGRDTQYF	TGCAGCGTTGAGCTAGCGGGACGAGATACGCAGTATTTT
TRBD1	.	TRBV6-5	16	TRBJ1-3	CASSSDRGRGGNTIYF	TGTGCCAGCAGTTCCGACAGGGGGCGCGGAGGAAACACCATATATTTT
TRBD1	.	TRBV29-1	15	TRBJ2-5	CSVSNRGQGLETQYF	TGCAGCGTATCTAACCGGGGACAGGGATTGGAGACCCAGTACTTC
.	.	TRBV30	14	TRBJ1-5	CAWSVDRTNQPQHF	TGTGCCTGGAGTGTAGACAGAACCAATCAGCCCCAGCATTTT
.	.	TRBV6-2/TRBV6-3	14	TRBJ2-3	CASSYRREIDTQYF	TGTGCCAGCAGTTACCGTCGGGAGATAGATACGCAGTATTTT
.	.	TRBV4-3	14	TRBJ1-3	CASSQYRDGNTIYF	TGCGCCAGCAGCCAGTACAGGGACGGAAACACCATATATTTT
TRBD1	.	TRBV30	17	TRBJ1-3	CAWTLSGTGRSGNTIYF	TGTGCCTGGACCCTCTCCGGGACAGGTCGGTCCGGAAACACCATATATTTT